The rows below give T cell receptor beta chains drawn from one sample of a study of shared clonotypes between healthy human individuals. Only in-frame clones appear in the TCRdb table, and some are missing; sequencing was by immunoSEQ multiplex PCR. The sample has about a million clones; more than 75% are singletons. The sequencing sample was made of memory CD4+ T cells sorted from blood. These receptors originate from a young man in good health. Each CDR3 is given with its conserved first and last residue. A D gene is named only where the DNA matches it firmly. The size entry is marked missing in some rows and otherwise reads once, few, many or a size class.

j_call clone_size d_call v_call cdr3_aa cdr3_nt
TRBJ2-2 - - TRBV7-2 CASSFVRHTGELFF TGTGCCAGCAGCTTTGTACGGCACACCGGGGAGCTGTTTTTT
TRBJ2-1 many - TRBV18 CASSPPSASSYNEQFF TGTGCCAGCTCACCACCCTCAGCCAGCTCCTACAATGAGCAGTTCTTC
TRBJ2-3 - TRBD2 TRBV4-1 CASAKGPSGASTDTQYF TGCGCCAGCGCAAAGGGCCCTAGCGGGGCTAGCACAGATACGCAGTATTTT
TRBJ2-2 - TRBD1 TRBV28 CASRSQGAAGELFF TGTGCCAGCAGGTCACAGGGGGCGGCCGGGGAGCTGTTTTTT
TRBJ2-7 - - TRBV18 CASSPQGSYEQYF TGTGCCAGCTCACCGCAGGGGAGCTACGAGCAGTACTTC
TRBJ1-6 - - TRBV27 CASSLGGGNSPLHF TGTGCCAGCAGTTTGGGAGGGGGGAATTCACCCCTCCACTTT
TRBJ1-2 - TRBD1 TRBV28 CASSRTGGYTF TGTGCCAGCAGTCGGACAGGTGGCTACACCTTC
TRBJ1-2 once - TRBV6-6 CASSYPRTANYGYTF TGTGCCAGCAGTTATCCCCGGACAGCCAACTATGGCTACACCTTC
TRBJ2-2 once - TRBV5-1 CASSLGEAGLATGELFF TGCGCCAGCAGCTTGGGGGAGGCGGGACTGGCGACCGGGGAGCTGTTTTTT
TRBJ2-1 - TRBD2 TRBV5-1 CASSWTSGSSYNEQFF TGCGCCAGCAGCTGGACTAGCGGGAGCTCCTACAATGAGCAGTTCTTC
TRBJ2-7 - TRBD2 TRBV6-1 CASRGTSGFYEQYF TGTGCCAGCAGGGGGACTAGCGGCTTCTACGAGCAGTACTTC
TRBJ2-7 - - TRBV28 CASSLGIFRVESYEQYF TGTGCCAGCAGTCTCGGGATCTTTAGAGTCGAGTCCTACGAGCAGTACTTC
TRBJ1-5 - - TRBV30 CAWSVGPVNQPQHF TGTGCCTGGAGTGTAGGGCCCGTTAATCAGCCCCAGCATTTT
TRBJ2-1 - TRBD2 TRBV2 CATYETSEGEQFF TGTGCCACCTATGAGACTAGCGAGGGTGAGCAGTTCTTC
TRBJ1-5 - - TRBV19 CASRREGAKGGQPQHF TGTGCCAGTAGGAGAGAGGGAGCGAAGGGGGGTCAGCCCCAGCATTTT
TRBJ1-4 - - TRBV5-1 CASSLEFAATNEKLFF TGCGCCAGCAGCTTGGAATTTGCAGCAACTAATGAAAAACTGTTTTTT